A single sample gave rise to the 20 T cell receptor beta chains below, sequenced in a study of cytomegalovirus exposure and HLA in healthy donors. 13 Jbeta primers and 60 Vbeta primers were used for the PCR. Repertoires were generated with immunoSEQ multiplex PCR, while TCRdb's copy carries only in-frame clones and drops some. The repertoire consists of about 110,000 clones, with roughly three quarters occurring once and the leading ten covering about 6.8%. The sequencing input was PBMCs. These receptors were collected from a man aged 25 to 45 in good health and CMV-seropositive.

The rearrangement uses TRBV6-1 and TRBJ2-2, with TRBD1 matching over 7 bases. The germline CDR1 and CDR2 sequences are MNHNS and SASEGT. The CDR3 runs 17 residues. Trimming at V came to 3 bases and at J to 1 base, leaving 8 bases not matched to a gene. CDR3: CASSDRTGRLNTGELFF. CDR3 DNA sequence: TGTGCCAGCAGTGATCGGACAGGCCGCTTGAACACCGGGGAGCTGTTTTTT.

The rearrangement uses TRBV4-1 and TRBJ1-2; unclear D gene. The CDR3 is 15 amino acids. V lost 0 bases, J lost 5 bases, and 13 bases lay in between. Per germline, CDR1 MGHRA and CDR2 YSYEKL. CDR3 sequence (DNA): TGCGCCAGCAGCCAAGACGGGGTAGTCTCGTATGGCTACACCTTC. It is translated as CASSQDGVVSYGYTF.

This rearrangement joins TRBV21-1 to TRBJ2-2; TRBD2 is taken as the D call from the table, unchecked against the DNA. TRBV21-1 has pseudogene status. CDR3 length: 16 amino acids. The CDR3 reads CATSVAGGQDTGELFF. CDR3 in DNA: TGTGCCACCTCGGTAGCGGGGGGGCAAGACACCGGGGAGCTGTTTTTT.

The V call is TRBV5-6, the J call TRBJ2-3, with D maybe TRBD2 (6 bases). Germline V gene sequence: CDR1 SGHDT, CDR2 YYEEEE. V was clipped by 1 base and J by 0 bases, with 9 bases between them. The CDR3 spans 15 residues. DNA of the CDR3: TGTGCCAGCAGCTTGTGGAGGGCTAGCACAGATACGCAGTATTTT. Translating it yields CASSLWRASTDTQYF. The full variable domain, rest sourced from reference TRBV5-6 and TRBJ2-3, is DAGVTQSPTHLIKTRGQQVTLRCSPKSGHDTVSWYQQALGQGPQFIFQYYEEEERQRGNFPDRFSGHQFPNYSSELNVNALLLGDSALYLCASSLWRASTDTQYFGPGTRLTVL.

The chain couples TRBV27 to TRBJ1-2, with 7 bases aligning to TRBD1. The CDR3 contains 15 residues. The germline V gene has CDR1 MNHEY and CDR2 SMNVEV (reference sequence). The junction had 14 bases not matched to a gene; V was cut back by 6 bases and J by 7 bases. The CDR3, as DNA: TGTGCCAGCAGGGGTTTCGACAGGGAGGAAATTGGCTACACCTTC. As protein: CASRGFDREEIGYTF.

The rearrangement uses TRBV6-1 and TRBJ1-2; D is unclear. Trimming left V 4 bases short and J 7 bases short, with 22 bases between. The CDR3 runs to 16 residues. Germline CDR1 and CDR2: MNHNS and SASEGT. The CDR3 DNA follows: TGTGCCAGCAGTGCCCTACCCGTGGTTCGGGAGGGTGGCTACACCTTC. It encodes CASSALPVVREGGYTF.

J is TRBJ1-6 and V is TRBV6-6, with TRBD1 as a possible D gene (6 bases). This CDR3 spans 16 amino acids. The germline gives CDR1 MNHNY, CDR2 SVGAGI (reference sequence). Trimming stripped 0 bases from V and 10 bases from J, with 16 bases between. The CDR3 reads CASSYSSRTEGSPLHF. The DNA for the CDR3 is TGTGCCAGCAGTTACTCGTCAAGGACAGAAGGCTCACCCCTCCACTTT.

This clone was detected a few times. The chain joins TRBV11-3 to TRBJ1-5; perhaps TRBD1 as D (5 bases). Trimming removed 0 bases from V and 3 bases from J, with 9 bases in between. CDR1 and CDR2 (germline): SGHNT, YENEEA. This CDR3 region has 15 residues. In nucleotides, the CDR3 is TGTGCCAGCAGCTTAGATCGACAGATCAATCAGCCCCAGCATTTT. Its translation is CASSLDRQINQPQHF.

The chain has TRBV10-2 and TRBJ1-1, with 8 bases fitting TRBD1. V gave up 5 bases and J gave up 3 bases; unmatched junction bases: 5. Germline lookup yields CDR1 WSHSY and CDR2 SAAADI. The CDR3 is 14 residues long. The CDR3 DNA sequence: TGCGCCAGCAGTAGCCAGGGGGCGGACACTGAAGCTTTCTTT. Translation gives CASSSQGADTEAFF.

The rearrangement links TRBV18 to TRBJ2-4; no clear D. Germline V gene lookup returns CDR1 KGHSH and CDR2 LQKENI. The ends were cut back, 4 bases at V and 8 bases at J, with 9 bases in the middle. This CDR3 contains 12 residues. CDR3 loop: CASSLPSDIQYF. The CDR3 region has the DNA TGTGCCAGCTCACTCCCATCGGACATTCAGTACTTC.

This chain connects TRBV15 to TRBJ2-3, with D maybe TRBD2 (5 bases). Trimming stripped 3 bases from V and 0 bases from J, with 10 bases between. CDR3 length: 15 residues. CDR1 LNHNV and CDR2 YYDKDF come from the germline V gene (reference sequence). CDR3 region: CATSSSERSTDTQYF. The CDR3 region has the DNA TGTGCCACCAGCAGTAGCGAGCGGAGCACAGATACGCAGTATTTT.

This clone has a handful of counts. J is TRBJ2-3 and V is TRBV25-1, with 8 positions matching TRBD1. The V and J ends lost 7 bases and 0 bases, in that order; junction bases with no gene match: 6. Germline loops: CDR1 MGHDK, CDR2 SYGVNS. CDR3 length: 15 amino acids. DNA of the CDR3: TGTGCCAGCAAGCCGGGACAGGAAAGCACAGATACGCAGTATTTT. Its protein is CASKPGQESTDTQYF.

The rearrangement uses TRBV5-5 and TRBJ2-5; 8 nucleotides match TRBD2. Germline trimming cut 3 bases from V and 5 bases from J; bases unmatched to any gene: 12. This CDR3 contains 16 residues. Germline V gene lookup returns CDR1 SGHKS and CDR2 YYEKEE (reference sequence). The CDR3 DNA reads TGTGCCAGCAGCTCTGGACTAGCATTTAGAGGGGAGACCCAGTACTTC. It is translated as CASSSGLAFRGETQYF.

The rearrangement uses TRBV27 and TRBJ1-1; D may be TRBD1 (5 bases). The CDR3 totals 12 residues. V was shortened by 6 bases and J by 4 bases, with 9 bases between the two germline ends. Germline V gene data show CDR1 as MNHEY and CDR2 as SMNVEV (reference sequence). The CDR3 protein is CASSDRGTEAFF. For the CDR3, the DNA is TGTGCCAGCAGCGACAGAGGCACTGAAGCTTTCTTT.

The chain has TRBV7-8 and TRBJ1-1; 9 nucleotides align to TRBD1. Per the germline V gene, CDR1 is SGHVS and CDR2 is FQNEAQ. V gave up 5 bases and J gave up 5 bases; unmatched junction bases: 18. This CDR3 has 18 residues. CDR3 sequence: CASSAIVFPGQGMTEAFF. CDR3 DNA: TGTGCCAGCAGCGCTATCGTCTTTCCGGGACAGGGTATGACTGAAGCTTTCTTT.

The chain couples TRBV25-1 to TRBJ1-1; D is ambiguous. V lost 2 bases to trimming and J lost 4 bases, with 11 bases between them. CDR3 length equals 14 residues. Germline loops: CDR1 MGHDK, CDR2 SYGVNS. CDR3 region: CASSEGWAGTEAFF. The CDR3 DNA reads as TGTGCCAGCAGTGAAGGGTGGGCCGGCACTGAAGCTTTCTTT.

The rearrangement uses TRBV25-1 and TRBJ1-2; 7 nucleotides line up with TRBD1. The V segment lost 6 bases and the J segment 6 bases; nucleotides outside the gene matches: 7. The CDR3 spans 13 residues. The V gene's germline CDR1 is MGHDK and CDR2 SYGVNS. This CDR3 is CASRETGSHGYTF. The DNA for the CDR3 is TGTGCCAGCAGAGAGACAGGGAGTCATGGCTACACCTTC.

The chain employs TRBV10-3 and TRBJ1-2; D unclear. V shed 8 bases and J shed 3 bases, with 7 bases lying between them. The germline V gene encodes CDR1 ENHRY and CDR2 SYGVKD. This CDR3 is built from 11 residues. The CDR3 here is CAIGGYYGYTF. In DNA, the CDR3 is TGTGCCATCGGCGGTTACTATGGCTACACCTTC.

This clone came up once. The chain has TRBV7-9 and TRBJ1-1; 9 nucleotides match TRBD1. The CDR3 runs to 15 residues. V lost 5 bases and J lost 1; bases outside the gene matches: 5. The germline CDR1 and CDR2 sequences are SEHNR and FQNEAQ (reference sequence). The CDR3 sequence: CASSPRDRENTEAFF. The CDR3 DNA reads TGTGCCAGCAGCCCCCGGGACAGGGAGAACACTGAAGCTTTCTTT.

This clone was observed a single time. This chain connects TRBV30 to TRBJ1-1; D not certain. From germline, CDR1 is GTSNPN and CDR2 SVGIG (reference sequence). V was trimmed by 2 bases and J by 4 bases, leaving 11 bases between them. CDR3 length: 13 residues. The CDR3 bases are TGTGCCTGGAGTCTATCTCGGGGCACTGAAGCTTTCTTT. Encoded protein: CAWSLSRGTEAFF.